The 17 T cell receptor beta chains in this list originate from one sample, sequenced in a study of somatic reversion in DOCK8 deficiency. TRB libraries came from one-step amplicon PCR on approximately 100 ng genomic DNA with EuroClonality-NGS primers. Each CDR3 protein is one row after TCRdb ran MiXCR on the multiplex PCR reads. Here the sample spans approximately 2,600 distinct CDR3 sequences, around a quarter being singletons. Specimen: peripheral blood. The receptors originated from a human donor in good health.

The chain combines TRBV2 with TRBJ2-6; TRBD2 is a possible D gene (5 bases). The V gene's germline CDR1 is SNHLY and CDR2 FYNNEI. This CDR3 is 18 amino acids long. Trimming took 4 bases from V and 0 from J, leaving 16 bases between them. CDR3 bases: TGTGCCAGCAGTGTGTCCGAGGGAACCCACTCTGGGGCCAACGTCCTGACTTTC. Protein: CASSVSEGTHSGANVLTF.

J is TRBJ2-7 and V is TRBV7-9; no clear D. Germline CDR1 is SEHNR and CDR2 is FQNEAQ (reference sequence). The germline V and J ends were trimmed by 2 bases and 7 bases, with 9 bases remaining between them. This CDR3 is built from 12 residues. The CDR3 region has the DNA TGTGCCAGCAGCTTACCCTTACTTGAGCAGTACTTC. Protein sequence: CASSLPLLEQYF.

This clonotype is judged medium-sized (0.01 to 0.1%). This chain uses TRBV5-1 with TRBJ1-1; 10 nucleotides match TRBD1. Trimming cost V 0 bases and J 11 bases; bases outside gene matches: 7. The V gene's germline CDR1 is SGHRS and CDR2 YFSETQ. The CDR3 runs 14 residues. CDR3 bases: TGCGCCAGCAGCTTGGGTGGGACAGGGGAGGCGGCTTTCTTT. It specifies CASSLGGTGEAAFF. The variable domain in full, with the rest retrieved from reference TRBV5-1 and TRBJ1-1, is KAGVTQTPRYLIKTRGQQVTLSCSPISGHRSVSWYQQTPGQGLQFLFEYFSETQRNKGNFPGRFSGRQFSNSRSEMNVSTLELGDSALYLCASSLGGTGEAAFFGQGTRLTVV.

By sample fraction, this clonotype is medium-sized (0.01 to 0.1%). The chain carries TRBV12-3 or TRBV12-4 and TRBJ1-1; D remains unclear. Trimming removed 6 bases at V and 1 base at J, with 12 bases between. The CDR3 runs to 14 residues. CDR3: CASRSLRGNTEAFF. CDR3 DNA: TGTGCCAGCAGATCCCTGCGCGGGAACACTGAAGCTTTCTTT.

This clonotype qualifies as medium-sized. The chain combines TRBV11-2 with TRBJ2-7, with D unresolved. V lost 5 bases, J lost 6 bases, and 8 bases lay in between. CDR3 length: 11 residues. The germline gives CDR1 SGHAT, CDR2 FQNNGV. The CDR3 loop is CASSPYVEQYF. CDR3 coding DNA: TGTGCCAGCAGCCCATACGTCGAGCAGTACTTC.

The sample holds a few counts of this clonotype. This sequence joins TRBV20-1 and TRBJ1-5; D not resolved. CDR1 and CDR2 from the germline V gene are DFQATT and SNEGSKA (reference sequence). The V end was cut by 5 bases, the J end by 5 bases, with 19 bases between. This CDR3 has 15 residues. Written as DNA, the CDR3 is TGCAGTGCTTCGCTAGTGGGAGGGAGGTATCAGCCCCAGCATTTT. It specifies CSASLVGGRYQPQHF.

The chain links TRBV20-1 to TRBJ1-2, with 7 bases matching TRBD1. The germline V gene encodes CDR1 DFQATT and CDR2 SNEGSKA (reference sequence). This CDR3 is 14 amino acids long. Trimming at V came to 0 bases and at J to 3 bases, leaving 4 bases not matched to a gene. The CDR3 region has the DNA TGCAGTGCTAGAGACCCAGGGGGTCACTATGGCTACACCTTC. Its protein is CSARDPGGHYGYTF.

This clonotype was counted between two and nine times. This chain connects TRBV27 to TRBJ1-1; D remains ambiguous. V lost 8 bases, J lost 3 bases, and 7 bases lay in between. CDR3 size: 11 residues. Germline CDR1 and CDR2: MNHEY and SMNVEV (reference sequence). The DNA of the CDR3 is TGTGCCAGCGTCGGGTACACTGAAGCTTTCTTT. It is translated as CASVGYTEAFF.

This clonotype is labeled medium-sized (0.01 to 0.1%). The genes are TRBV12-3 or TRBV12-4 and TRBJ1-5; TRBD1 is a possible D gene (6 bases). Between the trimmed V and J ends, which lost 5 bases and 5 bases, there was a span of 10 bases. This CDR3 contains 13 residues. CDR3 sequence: CASSPTGYQPQHF. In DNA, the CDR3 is TGTGCCAGCAGTCCGACAGGCTATCAGCCCCAGCATTTT.

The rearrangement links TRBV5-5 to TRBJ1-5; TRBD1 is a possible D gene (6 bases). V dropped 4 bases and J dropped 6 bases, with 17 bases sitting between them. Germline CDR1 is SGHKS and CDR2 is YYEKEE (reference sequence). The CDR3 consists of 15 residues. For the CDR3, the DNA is TGTGCCAGCAGCCCGGACAGTGGATCGATTCAGCCCCAGCATTTT. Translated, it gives CASSPDSGSIQPQHF.

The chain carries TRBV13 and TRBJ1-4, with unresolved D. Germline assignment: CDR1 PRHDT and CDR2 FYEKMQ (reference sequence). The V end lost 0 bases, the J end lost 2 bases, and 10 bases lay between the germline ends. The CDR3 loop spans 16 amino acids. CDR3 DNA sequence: TGTGCCAGCAGCTTAGGTTATTTGAACACTAATGAAAAACTGTTTTTT. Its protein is CASSLGYLNTNEKLFF.

The CDR3 bases are TGTGCCAGCAGTTGCGTGGTCACGAACACTGAAGCTTTCTTT. Amino acids: CASSCVVTNTEAFF. The chain employs TRBV6-2 or TRBV6-3 and TRBJ1-1, with D uncertain. Germline assignment: CDR1 MNHEY and CDR2 SVGEGT. V was trimmed by 4 bases and J by 1 base, leaving 10 bases between them. There are 14 residues in the CDR3.

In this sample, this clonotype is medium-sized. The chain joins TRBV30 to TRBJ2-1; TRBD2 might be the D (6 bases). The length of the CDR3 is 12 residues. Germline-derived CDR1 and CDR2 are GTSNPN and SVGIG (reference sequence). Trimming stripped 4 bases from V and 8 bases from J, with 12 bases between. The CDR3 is CAWTAGWHEQFF. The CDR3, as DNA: TGTGCCTGGACGGCGGGGTGGCATGAGCAGTTCTTC. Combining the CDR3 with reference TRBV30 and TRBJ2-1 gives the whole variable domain SQTIHQWPATLVQPVGSPLSLECTVEGTSNPNLYWYRQAAGRGLQLLFYSVGIGQISSEVPQNLSASRPQDRQFILSSKKLLLSDSGFYLCAWTAGWHEQFFGPGTRLTVL.

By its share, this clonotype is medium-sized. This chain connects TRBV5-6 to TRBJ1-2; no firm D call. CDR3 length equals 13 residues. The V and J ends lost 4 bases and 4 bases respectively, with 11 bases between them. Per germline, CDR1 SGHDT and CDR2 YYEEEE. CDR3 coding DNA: TGTGCCAGCAGCCTTATTGTAGGCTATGGCTACACCTTC. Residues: CASSLIVGYGYTF.

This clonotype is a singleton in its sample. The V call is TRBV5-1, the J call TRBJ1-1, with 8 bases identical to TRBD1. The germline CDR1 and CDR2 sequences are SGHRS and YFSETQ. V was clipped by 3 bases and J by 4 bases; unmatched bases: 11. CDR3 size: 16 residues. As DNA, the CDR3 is TGCGCCAGCAGCTACGGTTCCGGGACAGGATCCACTGAAGCTTTCTTT. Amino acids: CASSYGSGTGSTEAFF.

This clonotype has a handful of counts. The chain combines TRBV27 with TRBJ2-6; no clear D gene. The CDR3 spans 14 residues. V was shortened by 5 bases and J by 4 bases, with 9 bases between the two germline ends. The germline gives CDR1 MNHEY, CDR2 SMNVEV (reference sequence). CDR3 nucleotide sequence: TGTGCCAGCAGTACCCGATTAGGGGCCAACGTCCTGACTTTC. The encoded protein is CASSTRLGANVLTF. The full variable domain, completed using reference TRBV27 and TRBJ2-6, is EAQVTQNPRYLITVTGKKLTVTCSQNMNHEYMSWYRQDPGLGLRQIYYSMNVEVTDKGDVPEGYKVSRKEKRNFPLILESPSPNQTSLYFCASSTRLGANVLTFGAGSRLTVL.

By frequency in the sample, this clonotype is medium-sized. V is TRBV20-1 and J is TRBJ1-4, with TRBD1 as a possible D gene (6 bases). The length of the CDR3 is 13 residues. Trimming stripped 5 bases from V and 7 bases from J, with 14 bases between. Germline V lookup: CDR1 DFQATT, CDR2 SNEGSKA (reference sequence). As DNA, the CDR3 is TGCAGTGCTCTTGGGGGCCAGGGTGAAAAACTGTTTTTT. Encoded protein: CSALGGQGEKLFF.